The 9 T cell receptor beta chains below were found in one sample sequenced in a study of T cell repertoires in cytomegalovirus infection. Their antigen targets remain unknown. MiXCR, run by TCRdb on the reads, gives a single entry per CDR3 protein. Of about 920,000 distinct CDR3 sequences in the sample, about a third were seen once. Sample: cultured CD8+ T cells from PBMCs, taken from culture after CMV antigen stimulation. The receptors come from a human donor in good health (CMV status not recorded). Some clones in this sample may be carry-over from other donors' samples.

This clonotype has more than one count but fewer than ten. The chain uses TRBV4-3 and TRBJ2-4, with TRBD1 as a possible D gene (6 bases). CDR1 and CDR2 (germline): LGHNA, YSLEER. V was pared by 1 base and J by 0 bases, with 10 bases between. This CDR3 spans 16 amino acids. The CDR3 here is CASSQVDRSAKNIQYF. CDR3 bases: TGCGCCAGCAGCCAAGTTGACAGGTCAGCCAAAAACATTCAGTACTTC.

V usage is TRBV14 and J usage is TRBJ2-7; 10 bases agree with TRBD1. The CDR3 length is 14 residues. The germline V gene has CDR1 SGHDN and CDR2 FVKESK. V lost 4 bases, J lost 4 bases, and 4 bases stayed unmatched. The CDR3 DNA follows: TGTGCCAGCAGCCTTCGACAGGGGGCATACGAGCAGTACTTC. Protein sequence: CASSLRQGAYEQYF.

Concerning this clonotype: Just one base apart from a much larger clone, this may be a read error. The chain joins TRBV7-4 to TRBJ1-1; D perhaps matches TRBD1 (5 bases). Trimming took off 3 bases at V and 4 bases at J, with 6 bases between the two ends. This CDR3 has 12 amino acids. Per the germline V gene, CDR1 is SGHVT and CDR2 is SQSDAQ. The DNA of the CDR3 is TGTGCCAGCAGCTTTGACAGCACTGAAGCTTTCTTT. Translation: CASSFDSTEAFF.

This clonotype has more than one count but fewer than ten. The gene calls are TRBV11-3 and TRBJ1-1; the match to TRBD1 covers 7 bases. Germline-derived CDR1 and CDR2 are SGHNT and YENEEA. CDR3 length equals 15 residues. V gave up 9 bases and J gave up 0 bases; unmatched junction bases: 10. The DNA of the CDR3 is TGTGCCAGGGTAGGGACAGAAGCCATGAACACTGAAGCTTTCTTT. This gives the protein CARVGTEAMNTEAFF.

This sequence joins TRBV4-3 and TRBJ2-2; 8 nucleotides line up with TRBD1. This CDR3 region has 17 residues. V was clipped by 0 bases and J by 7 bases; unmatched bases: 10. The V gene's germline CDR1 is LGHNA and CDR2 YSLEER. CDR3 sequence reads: CASSQERKTGAGGELFF. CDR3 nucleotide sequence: TGCGCCAGCAGCCAAGAAAGGAAGACAGGGGCCGGCGGGGAGCTGTTTTTT.

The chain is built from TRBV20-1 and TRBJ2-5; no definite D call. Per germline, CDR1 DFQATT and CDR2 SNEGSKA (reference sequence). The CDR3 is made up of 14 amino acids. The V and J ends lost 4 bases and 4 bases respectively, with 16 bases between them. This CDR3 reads CSATLDGMGETQYF. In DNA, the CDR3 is TGCAGTGCTACCCTGGACGGTATGGGAGAGACCCAGTACTTC.

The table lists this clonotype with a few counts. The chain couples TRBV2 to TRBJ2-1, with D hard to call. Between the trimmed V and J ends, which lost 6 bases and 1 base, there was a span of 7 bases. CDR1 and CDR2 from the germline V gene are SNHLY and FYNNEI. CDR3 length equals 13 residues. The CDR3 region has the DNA TGTGCCAGCAGGGCTAATTCCTACAATGAGCAGTTCTTC. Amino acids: CASRANSYNEQFF.

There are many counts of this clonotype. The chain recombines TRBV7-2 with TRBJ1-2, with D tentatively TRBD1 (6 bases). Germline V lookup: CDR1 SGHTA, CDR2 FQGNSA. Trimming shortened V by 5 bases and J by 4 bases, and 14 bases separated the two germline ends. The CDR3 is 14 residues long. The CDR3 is CASSITGQSYGYTF. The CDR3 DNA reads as TGTGCCAGCAGCATCACAGGGCAGAGCTATGGCTACACCTTC. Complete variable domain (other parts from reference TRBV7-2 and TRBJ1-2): GAGVSQSPSNKVTEKGKDVELRCDPISGHTALYWYRQSLGQGLEFLIYFQGNSAPDKSGLPSDRFSAERTGGSVSTLTIQRTQQEDSAVYLCASSITGQSYGYTFGSGTRLTVV.

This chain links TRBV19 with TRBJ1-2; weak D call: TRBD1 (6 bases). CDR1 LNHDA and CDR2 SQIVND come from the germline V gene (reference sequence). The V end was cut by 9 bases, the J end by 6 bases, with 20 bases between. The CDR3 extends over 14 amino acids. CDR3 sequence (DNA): TGTGCCAGCGACTACGGACAGCCTGGAAATGGCTACACCTTC. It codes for CASDYGQPGNGYTF.